One and the same sample provided the 24 T cell receptor beta chains below, sequenced in a study of blood T cell repertoires in COVID-19. Sequencing was performed with immunoSEQ multiplex PCR; in TCRdb, only in-frame clones are kept and a portion is missing. This table holds about 230,000 clones, 65% to 85% found once. The sample comprised peripheral blood. These receptors all come from a man older than 75 with acute or convalescent COVID-19.

This chain uses TRBV28 with TRBJ2-2, with D possibly being TRBD1 (5 bases). Germline V gives CDR1 MDHEN, CDR2 SYDVKM. The CDR3 totals 14 residues. With 3 bases removed from V and 1 base from J, the gap between germline ends came to 6 bases. CDR3 region: CASSLGQNTGELFF. The CDR3, as DNA: TGTGCCAGCAGTTTGGGGCAGAACACCGGGGAGCTGTTTTTT.

The chain has TRBV2 and TRBJ2-7; D is perhaps TRBD1 (5 bases). V gave up 6 bases and J gave up 0 bases, with 15 bases separating them. The germline gives CDR1 SNHLY, CDR2 FYNNEI. The CDR3 consists of 15 residues. The CDR3 is CASRWVRTISYEQYF. CDR3 DNA sequence: TGTGCCAGCAGATGGGTCAGGACAATCTCCTACGAGCAGTACTTC. Based on the CDR3 plus reference TRBV2 and TRBJ2-7, the full variable domain is EPEVTQTPSHQVTQMGQEVILRCVPISNHLYFYWYRQILGQKVEFLVSFYNNEISEKSEIFDDQFSVERPDGSNFTLKIRSTKLEDSAMYFCASRWVRTISYEQYFGPGTRLTVT.

The V call is TRBV28, the J call TRBJ1-5, with 7 bases fitting TRBD1. J gave up 7 bases and V 5 bases, and 14 bases lay outside the gene matches. There are 16 residues in the CDR3. The germline V gene has CDR1 MDHEN and CDR2 SYDVKM. The CDR3 region is CASSLGTARMRQPQHF. The CDR3 DNA sequence: TGTGCCAGCAGTCTAGGGACAGCTCGCATGAGGCAGCCCCAGCATTTT. Full variable domain (rest looked up from reference TRBV28 and TRBJ1-5): DVKVTQSSRYLVKRTGEKVFLECVQDMDHENMFWYRQDPGLGLRLIYFSYDVKMKEKGDIPEGYSVSREKKERFSLILESASTNQTSMYLCASSLGTARMRQPQHFGDGTRLSIL.

J is TRBJ1-2 and V is TRBV6-5; 10 bases are shared with TRBD1. This CDR3 contains 15 residues. V gave up 4 bases and J gave up 4 bases; unmatched junction bases: 6. Germline V CDR1 and CDR2: MNHEY, SVGAGI. The CDR3 is CASSSGTGVGYGYTF. DNA of the CDR3: TGTGCCAGCAGTTCCGGGACAGGGGTGGGCTATGGCTACACCTTC.

The chain has TRBV2 and TRBJ1-5; D possibly corresponds to TRBD1 (6 bases). The CDR3 covers 12 residues. Looked up from germline, CDR1 is SNHLY and CDR2 is FYNNEI. V was pared by 8 bases and J by 6 bases, with 11 bases between. CDR3 amino acids: CASGQGTQPQHF. In DNA form, the CDR3 reads TGTGCCAGCGGGCAGGGGACTCAGCCCCAGCATTTT. The full variable domain, rest sourced from reference TRBV2 and TRBJ1-5, is EPEVTQTPSHQVTQMGQEVILRCVPISNHLYFYWYRQILGQKVEFLVSFYNNEISEKSEIFDDQFSVERPDGSNFTLKIRSTKLEDSAMYFCASGQGTQPQHFGDGTRLSIL.

The V gene is TRBV6-5, the J gene TRBJ2-7, with 7 positions matching TRBD1. Trimming removed 6 bases from V and 3 bases from J; junction bases left unmatched: 5. Germline CDR1 is MNHEY and CDR2 is SVGAGI. This CDR3 contains 13 residues. CDR3 loop: CASSRTGYYEQYF. As DNA, the CDR3 is TGTGCCAGCAGCAGGACAGGTTACTACGAGCAGTACTTC.

For the CDR3, the DNA is TGTGCCAGCTCACCACCGGGGGGGCGGACTGGAAACACCATATATTTT. Residues: CASSPPGGRTGNTIYF. This sequence joins TRBV18 and TRBJ1-3; TRBD1 might be the D (6 bases). Trimming took 0 bases from V and 2 from J, leaving 11 bases between them. The CDR3 runs 16 residues. Germline assignment: CDR1 KGHSH and CDR2 LQKENI.

This chain links TRBV4-1 with TRBJ1-1; TRBD1 aligns across 7 bases. This CDR3 has 16 amino acids. V lost 0 bases, J lost 0 bases, and 4 bases stayed unmatched. Germline-derived CDR1 and CDR2 are MGHRA and YSYEKL. The CDR3: CASSQDGGQMNTEAFF. The CDR3 coding sequence is TGCGCCAGCAGCCAAGATGGGGGACAGATGAACACTGAAGCTTTCTTT.

The genes are TRBV10-2 and TRBJ2-3; 8 positions agree with TRBD2. This CDR3 region has 16 residues. Germline trimming cut 2 bases from V and 3 bases from J; bases unmatched to any gene: 7. The germline V gene has CDR1 WSHSY and CDR2 SAAADI. The CDR3 is CASSEPTSGLTDTQYF. For the CDR3, the DNA is TGCGCCAGCAGTGAGCCCACTAGCGGATTAACAGATACGCAGTATTTT.

This clone appeared a single time. CDR3 loop: CASSSTSGGADTQYF. The DNA for the CDR3 is TGTGCCAGCAGCTCTACTAGCGGGGGGGCCGATACGCAGTATTTT. The chain links TRBV7-2 to TRBJ2-3, with 13 bases lining up with TRBD2. V dropped 4 bases and J dropped 6; count of bases not matched to a gene: 4. The V gene's germline CDR1 is SGHTA and CDR2 FQGNSA. The CDR3 has 15 residues.

Only a few counts were recorded for this clone. The gene calls are TRBV3-1 (or the pseudogene TRBV3-2) and TRBJ2-3; no clear D. V was cut by 3 bases and J by 6 bases, with 7 bases left in between. Germline assignment: CDR1 LGHDT and CDR2 YNNKEL (reference sequence). This CDR3 region has 12 residues. The CDR3 is CASSQMRDTQYF. CDR3 in DNA: TGTGCCAGCAGCCAGATGAGGGATACGCAGTATTTT.

The chain uses TRBV19 and TRBJ1-3; D unresolved. With 4 bases removed from V and 0 bases from J, the gap between germline ends came to 13 bases. CDR1 is LNHDA and CDR2 is SQIVND in the germline V gene (reference sequence). The CDR3 contains 16 residues. CDR3 sequence (DNA): TGTGCCAGTAGTACGACCGGGGTCCTCTCTGGAAACACCATATATTTT. Protein: CASSTTGVLSGNTIYF.

This clone was seen a few times. J is TRBJ1-4 and V is TRBV7-9, with D uncertain. Germline assignment: CDR1 SEHNR and CDR2 FQNEAQ (reference sequence). With 0 bases removed from V and 10 bases from J, the gap between germline ends came to 9 bases. The CDR3 runs 13 residues. In DNA, the CDR3 is TGTGCCAGCAGCTTAGCGCCCGAGGGAAAACTGTTTTTT. It encodes CASSLAPEGKLFF.

The genes are TRBV2 and TRBJ2-2, with 9 nucleotides matching TRBD2. Germline CDR1 reads SNHLY; CDR2 reads FYNNEI. This CDR3 region has 15 residues. J gave up 5 bases and V 6 bases, and 7 bases lay outside the gene matches. The CDR3 protein is CASRIGTSSTGELFF. For the CDR3, the DNA is TGTGCCAGCAGGATAGGGACTAGCTCTACCGGGGAGCTGTTTTTT. Filled out from reference TRBV2 and TRBJ2-2, the complete variable domain reads EPEVTQTPSHQVTQMGQEVILRCVPISNHLYFYWYRQILGQKVEFLVSFYNNEISEKSEIFDDQFSVERPDGSNFTLKIRSTKLEDSAMYFCASRIGTSSTGELFFGEGSRLTVL.

The J gene is TRBJ1-5, the V gene TRBV20-1; TRBD1 matches at 10 bases. The V gene end was trimmed by 3 bases and the J gene end by 6 bases; junction bases not matched to a gene: 5. Germline CDR1 DFQATT, CDR2 SNEGSKA (reference sequence). The CDR3 sequence is 14 residues long. CDR3 region: CSASGTGVGQPQHF. The CDR3 DNA reads TGCAGTGCTAGTGGGACAGGGGTCGGTCAGCCCCAGCATTTT.

This chain connects TRBV18 to TRBJ1-1; no definite D call. The CDR3 runs 13 residues. Germline lookup yields CDR1 KGHSH and CDR2 LQKENI. V was trimmed by 2 bases and J by 1 base, leaving 5 bases between them. In nucleotides, the CDR3 is TGTGCCAGCTCACCATCAGAGAACACTGAAGCTTTCTTT. Translated: CASSPSENTEAFF.

The gene calls are TRBV29-1 and TRBJ1-1, with D possibly matching TRBD1 (5 bases). Germline V lookup: CDR1 SQVTM, CDR2 ANQGSEA. This CDR3 contains 13 residues. V lost 6 bases and J 1 base, leaving 12 bases between the germline ends. The CDR3 nucleotides are TGCAGCGTCGGACAACCCGGGAACACTGAAGCTTTCTTT. Its protein product is CSVGQPGNTEAFF.

The chain uses TRBV6-5 and TRBJ1-1; weak D call: TRBD1 (5 bases). Germline V gives CDR1 MNHEY, CDR2 SVGAGI. The length of the CDR3 is 13 residues. The V and J ends lost 7 bases and 1 base respectively, with 10 bases between them. In nucleotides, the CDR3 is TGTGCCAGCAAAAAAACAGGGAACACTGAAGCTTTCTTT. It codes for CASKKTGNTEAFF.

Judged by abundance, this clone is large. The chain couples TRBV7-6 to TRBJ2-5; 8 nucleotides align to TRBD1. With V trimmed by 0 bases and J by 5 bases, 14 bases remained unmatched. The germline gives CDR1 SGHVS, CDR2 FNYEAQ. This CDR3 is 18 amino acids long. The CDR3 coding sequence is TGTGCCAGCAGCTTAGCGGGACAGGCACTGCGGGTCGTGGAGACCCAGTACTTC. Translating it yields CASSLAGQALRVVETQYF.

This chain uses TRBV27 with TRBJ2-1, with 7 bases identical to TRBD1. Germline CDR1 reads MNHEY; CDR2 reads SMNVEV (reference sequence). CDR3 length: 13 amino acids. V was clipped by 0 bases and J by 12 bases; unmatched bases: 5. The CDR3 region is CASSLSPGGGQFF. The CDR3 DNA reads as TGTGCCAGCAGTTTATCTCCAGGGGGTGGGCAGTTCTTC.

The V call is TRBV3-1 (or the pseudogene TRBV3-2), the J call TRBJ2-1, with D perhaps TRBD2 (7 bases). Germline-derived CDR1 and CDR2 are LGHDT and YNNKEL (reference sequence). Trimming shortened V by 1 base and J by 3 bases, and 10 bases separated the two germline ends. There are 15 residues in the CDR3. This chain's CDR3 is CASSQGGGVYNEQFF. The CDR3 DNA is TGTGCCAGCAGCCAAGGAGGGGGGGTCTACAATGAGCAGTTCTTC.

This chain joins TRBV5-6 and TRBJ1-5; D might be TRBD1 (6 bases). CDR1 and CDR2 (germline): SGHDT, YYEEEE. Deletions cut 3 bases from V and 10 bases from J, with 14 bases between. This CDR3 comprises 13 residues. The CDR3 loop reads CASSSRDTQPQHF. Here the CDR3 DNA reads TGTGCCAGCAGCTCCCGGGACACCCAACCCCAGCATTTT.

As for this clone: A junction end diverges from the germline sequence, so it may reflect a read error. The V and J genes are TRBV24-1 and TRBJ2-1, with a possible D match to TRBD2 (6 bases). Per germline, CDR1 KGHDR and CDR2 SFDVKD. The CDR3 spans 13 residues. CDR3: CATSDPGLSSLVF. Written as DNA, the CDR3 is TGTGCCACCAGTGACCCGGGACTGTCTTCGTTGGTCTTC.

This chain links TRBV27 with TRBJ1-5; possible D gene TRBD1, 6 bases. The CDR3 loop spans 19 amino acids. Trimming took off 3 bases at V and 0 bases at J, with 21 bases between the two ends. Germline-derived CDR1 and CDR2 are MNHEY and SMNVEV (reference sequence). CDR3 loop: CASSFVGRGGDNSNQPQHF. In DNA form, the CDR3 reads TGTGCCAGCAGTTTTGTGGGCAGGGGAGGGGATAATAGCAATCAGCCCCAGCATTTT.